This T cell receptor (beta chain) was profiled in a study of blood T cell repertoires in COVID-19. Study overall: The United States, Italy and Spain supplied acute and convalescent COVID-19 samples.

Assay used: immunoSEQ multiplex PCR; TCRdb lists only in-frame clones, some missing. This sample yields hundreds of thousands of clones, of which about four fifths are seen a single time; about 4.8% belongs to the top ten. Allocation to cohorts depended on clinical history reported by the participants. CDR1 and CDR2 (germline): SGDLS, YYNGEE. The CDR3 consists of 17 residues. The V and J ends lost 3 bases and 3 bases respectively, with 18 bases between them. The sample consisted of PBMCs or T cells enriched from blood (not recorded which). J is TRBJ2-2 and V is TRBV9; D is possibly TRBD1 (5 bases). This clonotype was sampled from a woman aged 45 to 65 who had been exposed to COVID-19. The CDR3 protein is CASSAPSAGPDTGELFF. The CDR3 nucleotides read TGTGCCAGCAGCGCCCCTTCCGCAGGGCCGGACACCGGGGAGCTGTTTTTT. The full variable domain, rest sourced from reference TRBV9 and TRBJ2-2, is DSGVTQTPKHLITATGQRVTLRCSPRSGDLSVYWYQQSLDQGLQFLIQYYNGEERAKGNILERFSAQQFPDLHSELNLSSLELGDSALYFCASSAPSAGPDTGELFFGEGSRLTVL.